The 10 T cell receptor beta chains in this list originate from one sample, sequenced in a study of T cells in Graves' hyperthyroidism and ophthalmopathy. Amplification of TCR beta CDR3 regions used RNA as the template. When the TCR CDR3 underwent first-round RT-PCR, the HTBI primer set was used. TCRdb called the multiplex PCR reads again in MiXCR, with one record for every CDR3 protein. The sample has around 690,000 distinct CDR3 sequences; 15% to 20% are singletons. Sequencing used blood. These TCRs come from a man in his fifties with Graves' hyperthyroidism.

This chain links TRBV5-1 with TRBJ2-2; TRBD1 agrees at 9 bases. Germline CDR1 and CDR2: SGHRS and YFSETQ. Trimming at V came to 3 bases and at J to 4 bases, leaving 7 bases not matched to a gene. CDR3 length equals 16 residues. The CDR3 reads CASSWTGVFGTGELFF. In nucleotides, the CDR3 is TGCGCCAGCAGCTGGACAGGGGTGTTTGGCACCGGGGAGCTGTTTTTT.

This clonotype was counted many times. The chain combines TRBV27 with TRBJ2-5; TRBD2 agrees at 7 bases. Germline V CDR1 and CDR2: MNHEY, SMNVEV (reference sequence). This CDR3 has 19 residues. J was trimmed by 5 bases and V by 2 bases; bases with no gene match: 20. CDR3 region: CASSLVYFGAGARRETQYF. In DNA, the CDR3 is TGTGCCAGCAGTTTAGTCTATTTTGGCGCGGGAGCCCGCCGGGAGACCCAGTACTTC.

The table lists this clonotype with a few counts. The rearrangement uses TRBV29-1 and TRBJ2-7, with 12 nucleotides matching TRBD2. The CDR3 extends over 15 amino acids. From germline, CDR1 is SQVTM and CDR2 ANQGSEA. J gave up 4 bases and V 2 bases, and 6 bases lay outside the gene matches. Here the CDR3 DNA reads TGCAGCGTTGAAAAGACTAGCGGGAGTAAGTACGAGCAGTACTTC. Protein sequence: CSVEKTSGSKYEQYF.

The rearrangement links TRBV7-2 to TRBJ2-2; 11 bases are a match to TRBD2. This CDR3 has 16 residues. Germline CDR1 SGHTA, CDR2 FQGNSA. J was trimmed by 6 bases and V by 5 bases; bases with no gene match: 8. The CDR3 is CASSPDLAGGPGELFF. CDR3 sequence (DNA): TGTGCCAGCAGCCCGGATTTAGCGGGAGGGCCCGGGGAGCTGTTTTTT.

With regard to this clonotype: The CDR3 does not end in the conserved phenylalanine or tryptophan, so this is likely a read error. This sequence joins TRBV13 and TRBJ1-2, with D unclear. Germline CDR1 reads PRHDT; CDR2 reads FYEKMQ (reference sequence). Deletions cut 4 bases from V and 3 bases from J, with 9 bases between. The length of the CDR3 is 13 residues. CDR3: CASSSWRHYGYTS. Written as DNA, the CDR3 is TGTGCCAGCAGCTCCTGGCGGCACTATGGCTACACCTCC.

Ten or more counts support this clonotype. The rearrangement uses TRBV3-1 and TRBJ2-1, with D possibly TRBD2 on 6 matching bases. There are 16 residues in the CDR3. V dropped 3 bases and J dropped 8 bases, with 20 bases sitting between them. CDR1 LGHDT and CDR2 YNNKEL come from the germline V gene (reference sequence). The CDR3 DNA sequence: TGTGCCAGCAGCCAGCGACCCTCGGGAGTGGTATATGAGCAGTTCTTC. It encodes CASSQRPSGVVYEQFF.

This clonotype was found many times. This chain links TRBV12-5 with TRBJ2-7, with no clear D. Trimming shortened V by 1 base and J by 5 bases, and 12 bases separated the two germline ends. Germline V gene data show CDR1 as LGHNT and CDR2 as FRNRAP. CDR3 length: 14 amino acids. DNA of the CDR3: TGTGCTAGTGGTTTGGCTCTAGGTCTCCACGAGCAGTACTTC. Its protein is CASGLALGLHEQYF.

This clonotype was counted between two and nine times. The CDR3 nucleotides read TGTGCCAGCAGTATCCCTCGGGCAGCGGGAGTCTTAGAGACCCAGTACTTC. Translation gives CASSIPRAAGVLETQYF. The chain recombines TRBV25-1 with TRBJ2-5; TRBD2 matches 8 bases. CDR3 length: 17 residues. The V and J ends lost 5 bases and 4 bases, in that order; junction bases with no gene match: 15. Germline-derived CDR1 and CDR2 are MGHDK and SYGVNS.

This clonotype was picked up many times. This chain connects TRBV9 to TRBJ2-3, with D uncertain. The germline V and J ends were trimmed by 1 base and 0 bases, with 6 bases remaining between them. This CDR3 contains 14 residues. CDR1 and CDR2 from the germline V gene are SGDLS and YYNGEE. CDR3 protein: CASSVWPSTDTQYF. CDR3 DNA sequence: TGTGCCAGCAGCGTATGGCCTAGCACAGATACGCAGTATTTT.

This clonotype was recorded at least ten times. The rearrangement joins TRBV28 to TRBJ1-2; D unresolved. V shed 11 bases and J shed 6 bases, with 19 bases lying between them. CDR1 and CDR2 from the germline V gene are MDHEN and SYDVKM. The CDR3 loop spans 13 amino acids. CDR3 sequence: CASFMGIKHGYTF. DNA for the CDR3: TGTGCCTCGTTCATGGGAATCAAACATGGCTACACCTTC.